The 32 T cell receptor beta chains listed next were all sequenced from one sample in a study of PD-1 blockade in classical Hodgkin lymphoma. As for time point: cycle 4 day 1 (C4D1), after about 6 weeks of nivolumab. After autologous stem cell transplantation all patients relapsed, and prior brentuximab vedotin exposure differed between cohorts. Method: immunoSEQ multiplex PCR; TCRdb's copy keeps in-frame clones and lacks some. This repertoire shows tens of thousands of clones, about three quarters found once; its top ten account for 9.4%. Sample: peripheral blood mononuclear cells (PBMCs), taken before the fourth cycle of nivolumab. All receptors come from a human donor with classical Hodgkin lymphoma.

About this clone: Sequence at one end of the junction differs from germline and may be a read error. The rearrangement joins TRBV2 to TRBJ2-3; no reliable D call. Germline values: CDR1 SNHLY, CDR2 FYNNEI. This CDR3 has 12 amino acids. This chain's CDR3 is CASSEEVDTQYF. CDR3 coding DNA: TGTGCCAGCAGCGAAGAAGTAGATACGCAGTATTTT. The full variable domain, completed using reference TRBV2 and TRBJ2-3, is EPEVTQTPSHQVTQMGQEVILRCVPISNHLYFYWYRQILGQKVEFLVSFYNNEISEKSEIFDDQFSVERPDGSNFTLKIRSTKLEDSAMYFCASSEEVDTQYFGPGTRLTVL.

The chain joins TRBV2 to TRBJ2-1; possibly TRBD1 for D (5 bases). The CDR3 is 12 amino acids. Trimming took 7 bases from V and 8 from J, leaving 12 bases between them. Germline V gives CDR1 SNHLY, CDR2 FYNNEI. The CDR3 DNA reads TGTGCCAGCAATACCAGGGCGCATGAGCAGTTCTTC. Translation gives CASNTRAHEQFF.

This chain connects TRBV6-4 to TRBJ2-3; D gene unclear. Germline loops: CDR1 MRHNA, CDR2 SNTAGT. V lost 6 bases to trimming and J lost 1 base, with 2 bases between them. The CDR3 totals 11 residues. This CDR3 reads CASSCTDTQYF. CDR3 sequence (DNA): TGTGCCAGCAGCTGCACAGATACGCAGTATTTT.

The sample holds a few counts of this clone. This chain connects TRBV2 to TRBJ1-3; D gene uncertain. Trimming took off 9 bases at V and 0 bases at J, with 9 bases between the two ends. The germline gives CDR1 SNHLY, CDR2 FYNNEI. The length of the CDR3 is 13 residues. CDR3: CARTRTSGNTIYF. The CDR3 DNA reads TGTGCCAGGACGAGGACCTCTGGAAACACCATATATTTT.

V is TRBV18 and J is TRBJ2-7, with 11 bases matching TRBD1. Germline V gene data show CDR1 as KGHSH and CDR2 as LQKENI. J was trimmed by 3 bases and V by 6 bases; bases with no gene match: 7. This CDR3 region has 15 residues. In nucleotides, the CDR3 is TGTGCCAGCTCGCAAGGACAGGGGGCGATCTACGAGCAGTACTTC. Amino acid sequence: CASSQGQGAIYEQYF. The variable domain in full, completed from reference TRBV18 and TRBJ2-7, reads NAGVMQNPRHLVRRRGQEARLRCSPMKGHSHVYWYRQLPEEGLKFMVYLQKENIIDESGMPKERFSAEFPKEGPSILRIQQVVRGDSAAYFCASSQGQGAIYEQYFGPGTRLTVT.

This clone was seen once. The J gene is TRBJ2-3, the V gene TRBV9; D gene unclear. Trimming left V 0 bases short and J 3 bases short, with 14 bases between. This CDR3 contains 16 residues. Looked up from germline, CDR1 is SGDLS and CDR2 is YYNGEE. CDR3 amino acids: CASSVDGGTATDTQYF. The CDR3 nucleotides are TGTGCCAGCAGCGTAGATGGTGGTACAGCGACAGATACGCAGTATTTT.

The table lists this clone with a count of one. CDR3 region: CASSRRLLAGGPVSYNEQFF. The CDR3 DNA sequence: TGTGCCAGCAGCCGAAGATTACTAGCGGGGGGGCCGGTCTCCTACAATGAGCAGTTCTTC. This chain uses TRBV4-2 with TRBJ2-1, with 13 bases aligning to TRBD2. This CDR3 region has 20 residues. V trimming: 4 bases; J trimming: 0 bases; junction bases outside the gene matches: 12. Looked up from germline, CDR1 is LGHNA and CDR2 is YNFKEQ.

The V call is TRBV12-2, the J call TRBJ1-1. TRBV12-2 is given as a pseudogene. The CDR3 runs to 17 residues. Here the CDR3 reads CASRLAPDGGMGTEAFF. In nucleotides, the CDR3 is TGTGCAAGTCGCTTAGCCCCGGATGGGGGAATGGGCACTGAAGCTTTCTTT.

J is TRBJ2-4 and V is TRBV10-3; TRBD2 matches 14 bases. The V gene's germline CDR1 is ENHRY and CDR2 SYGVKD. Losses at the gene ends were 10 bases for V and 0 bases for J; bases not matched to a gene: 5. The CDR3 covers 16 residues. The CDR3 nucleotides are TGTGCCAGCGGGACTAGCGGGAGAGGAGCCAAAAACATTCAGTACTTC. As protein: CASGTSGRGAKNIQYF.

This rearrangement joins TRBV2 to TRBJ1-1; D unresolved. CDR3 length equals 12 residues. The V gene's germline CDR1 is SNHLY and CDR2 FYNNEI. V shed 6 bases and J shed 4 bases, with 9 bases lying between them. The CDR3 DNA reads TGTGCCAGCAGCTACAGCGCCACTGAAGCTTTCTTT. Protein: CASSYSATEAFF.

This clone was detected ten times or more. The chain has TRBV18 and TRBJ1-1, with D perhaps matching TRBD1 (5 bases). Trimming pared 3 bases from V and 1 base from J, leaving 9 bases between. In germline, CDR1 is KGHSH, CDR2 LQKENI. CDR3 length: 14 residues. Here the CDR3 DNA reads TGTGCCAGCTCACCGACAGTTCAGAACACTGAAGCTTTCTTT. Protein product: CASSPTVQNTEAFF. Looking up the rest from reference TRBV18 and TRBJ1-1 gives the full variable domain: NAGVMQNPRHLVRRRGQEARLRCSPMKGHSHVYWYRQLPEEGLKFMVYLQKENIIDESGMPKERFSAEFPKEGPSILRIQQVVRGDSAAYFCASSPTVQNTEAFFGQGTRLTVV.

This chain joins TRBV9 and TRBJ1-1; perhaps TRBD1 as D (5 bases). The CDR3 is 13 residues long. CDR1 and CDR2 from the germline V gene are SGDLS and YYNGEE. The germline V and J ends were trimmed by 3 bases and 5 bases, with 11 bases remaining between them. The CDR3 nucleotides read TGTGCCAGCAGCGCCGGGGCTGGGACTGAAGCTTTCTTT. Amino acid sequence: CASSAGAGTEAFF.

The rearrangement uses TRBV7-6 and TRBJ1-4; 7 nucleotides match TRBD1. Unmatched junction bases numbered 1, after V lost 0 bases and J lost 6 bases. The CDR3 loop spans 14 amino acids. Germline assignment: CDR1 SGHVS and CDR2 FNYEAQ. The CDR3 DNA is TGTGCCAGCAGCTTAGCCACAGGGGATGAAAAACTGTTTTTT. Its translation is CASSLATGDEKLFF. The full variable domain, in which reference TRBV7-6 and TRBJ1-4 provide the parts outside the CDR3, is GAGVSQSPRYKVTKRGQDVALRCDPISGHVSLYWYRQALGQGPEFLTYFNYEAQQDKSGLPNDRFSAERPEGSISTLTIQRTEQRDSAMYRCASSLATGDEKLFFGSGTQLSVL.

This clone was detected once. This chain connects TRBV30 to TRBJ2-2; 12 bases are a match to TRBD2. Germline values: CDR1 GTSNPN, CDR2 SVGIG (reference sequence). Germline trimming cut 0 bases from V and 7 bases from J; bases unmatched to any gene: 6. The CDR3 consists of 16 residues. The CDR3 DNA reads TGTGCCTGGAGTGTACTGGGACTAGCGGGTGGCGGGGAGCTGTTTTTT. Protein product: CAWSVLGLAGGGELFF.

In its sample, this clone was seen a few times. This chain uses TRBV5-4 with TRBJ2-7; a possible D gene is TRBD1 (6 bases). The CDR3 covers 14 residues. Germline V gene data show CDR1 as SGHNT and CDR2 as YYREEE (reference sequence). V lost 0 bases and J lost 7, with 14 bases in between. This chain's CDR3 is CASSLGDRPWEQYF. The DNA of the CDR3 is TGTGCCAGCAGCTTGGGAGACAGGCCGTGGGAGCAGTACTTC.

The chain employs TRBV6-5 and TRBJ2-7, with D perhaps TRBD1 (6 bases). Germline CDR1 and CDR2: MNHEY and SVGAGI. V lost 6 bases and J 0 bases, leaving 15 bases between the germline ends. The CDR3 length is 15 residues. The CDR3 region is CASRYSRTVSYEQYF. The CDR3 DNA reads TGTGCCAGCAGGTATTCCCGGACAGTCTCCTACGAGCAGTACTTC.

The chain employs TRBV9 and TRBJ1-4; D is ambiguous. The germline V gene encodes CDR1 SGDLS and CDR2 YYNGEE. The length of the CDR3 is 14 residues. V dropped 0 bases and J dropped 2 bases, with 5 bases sitting between them. The CDR3 here is CASSVGGTNEKLFF. For the CDR3, the DNA is TGTGCCAGCAGCGTAGGTGGGACTAATGAAAAACTGTTTTTT.

The chain recombines TRBV6-5 with TRBJ2-5, with 8 positions matching TRBD1. V shed 4 bases and J 6 bases; nucleotides not matched to a gene: 7. Germline V lookup: CDR1 MNHEY, CDR2 SVGAGI. CDR3 length: 14 residues. The CDR3 here is CASSSGQGTQTQYF. Here the CDR3 DNA reads TGTGCCAGCAGTTCAGGACAGGGTACGCAGACCCAGTACTTC.

The CDR3 loop reads CASSFRAGRLDGELFF. DNA for the CDR3: TGTGCCAGCAGTTTTCGGGCAGGGCGGCTAGACGGGGAGCTGTTTTTT. J is TRBJ2-2 and V is TRBV28, with a weak D call TRBD1 (5 bases). The V gene lost 3 bases and the J gene lost 7 bases, with 18 bases spanning the gap. The CDR3 covers 16 residues. Germline CDR1 and CDR2: MDHEN and SYDVKM.

The CDR3 region has the DNA TGTGCCAGCAGTCTATCGCTAGCGGGAGTCGGTGAGCAGTACTTC. Translated: CASSLSLAGVGEQYF. J is TRBJ2-7 and V is TRBV28; 10 nucleotides agree with TRBD2. The CDR3 consists of 15 residues. Trimming cost V 5 bases and J 7 bases; bases outside gene matches: 11. Per the germline V gene, CDR1 is MDHEN and CDR2 is SYDVKM.

This clone is a singleton in its sample. The chain links TRBV5-1 to TRBJ2-2, with 11 bases identical to TRBD2. V lost 4 bases to trimming and J lost 2 bases; unmatched junction nucleotides: 13. The CDR3 is made up of 19 amino acids. Germline V gives CDR1 SGHRS, CDR2 YFSETQ. The CDR3 nucleotides read TGCGCCAGCAGCCAACTAGCGGGGGCAACCGGGAGAAACACCGGGGAGCTGTTTTTT. Amino acids: CASSQLAGATGRNTGELFF.

In nucleotides, the CDR3 is TGTGCCAGCAGCTTAACACACGGGGCCCTAGAAGCTTTCTTT. Residues: CASSLTHGALEAFF. The rearrangement uses TRBV7-3 and TRBJ1-1; a weak D match, TRBD1 (5 bases). This CDR3 has 14 residues. The ends were cut back, 0 bases at V and 8 bases at J, with 13 bases in the middle. Germline V lookup: CDR1 SGHTA, CDR2 FQGTGA. The whole variable domain, remainder taken from reference TRBV7-3 and TRBJ1-1, is GAGVSQTPSNKVTEKGKYVELRCDPISGHTALYWYRQSLGQGPEFLIYFQGTGAADDSGLPNDRFFAVRPEGSVSTLKIQRTERGDSAVYLCASSLTHGALEAFFGQGTRLTVV.

V gene TRBV6-1 combines with J gene TRBJ2-7; D unresolved. This CDR3 is built from 15 residues. Germline CDR1 MNHNS, CDR2 SASEGT. V was pared by 1 base and J by 3 bases, with 13 bases between. CDR3 sequence (DNA): TGTGCCAGCAGTGAAGGGGCAGGTGAAGACTACGAGCAGTACTTC. Its protein product is CASSEGAGEDYEQYF.

This clone has a single count. V and J are TRBV7-2 and TRBJ2-1, with 11 bases lining up with TRBD2. Germline trimming cut 5 bases from V and 2 bases from J; bases unmatched to any gene: 5. Germline assignment: CDR1 SGHTA and CDR2 FQGNSA. This CDR3 has 16 amino acids. The CDR3 loop reads CASSPFSGGAYNEQFF. The CDR3 DNA follows: TGTGCCAGCAGCCCCTTTAGCGGGGGGGCCTACAATGAGCAGTTCTTC.

This chain links TRBV4-3 with TRBJ2-7; D not certain. The CDR3 covers 15 residues. Germline values: CDR1 LGHNA, CDR2 YSLEER. Trimming took 1 base from V and 3 from J, leaving 13 bases between them. The CDR3: CASSQVWSWDYEQYF. DNA for the CDR3: TGCGCCAGCAGCCAAGTATGGTCCTGGGACTACGAGCAGTACTTC.

This sequence joins TRBV19 and TRBJ2-3; a weak D match, TRBD2 (6 bases). The V and J ends lost 2 bases and 6 bases respectively, with 15 bases between them. Germline CDR1 and CDR2: LNHDA and SQIVND (reference sequence). The CDR3 sequence is 15 residues long. Here the CDR3 DNA reads TGTGCCAGTAGTATACGGGGGTATATAGGGGATACGCAGTATTTT. Translated: CASSIRGYIGDTQYF.

This clone was observed a handful of times. This sequence joins TRBV10-3 and TRBJ1-1; tentative D call: TRBD1 (5 bases). Trimming cost V 4 bases and J 8 bases, with 14 bases left between them. CDR1 is ENHRY and CDR2 is SYGVKD in the germline V gene. This CDR3 has 13 amino acids. Here the CDR3 reads CAISVGQGWEAFF. In DNA, the CDR3 is TGTGCCATCAGTGTAGGCCAGGGCTGGGAAGCTTTCTTT.

CDR3 sequence reads: CSVAGDTDTQYF. The CDR3, as DNA: TGCAGCGTTGCGGGAGACACAGATACGCAGTATTTT. The V and J genes are TRBV29-1 and TRBJ2-3; tentatively, D is TRBD2 (6 bases). The CDR3 spans 12 residues. CDR1 and CDR2 from the germline V gene are SQVTM and ANQGSEA. V was cut by 4 bases and J by 2 bases, with 7 bases left in between.

This chain links TRBV6-6 with TRBJ1-5; D is perhaps TRBD1 (6 bases). Germline V gene data show CDR1 as MNHNY and CDR2 as SVGAGI (reference sequence). V was pared by 7 bases and J by 1 base, with 17 bases between. The CDR3 length is 16 residues. The CDR3 sequence: CASTSGRGKSNQPQHF. For the CDR3, the DNA is TGTGCCAGCACCTCAGGCAGGGGCAAGAGCAATCAGCCCCAGCATTTT.

The V gene is TRBV6-5, the J gene TRBJ1-5; the D is unclear. CDR1 MNHEY and CDR2 SVGAGI come from the germline V gene. V lost 4 bases and J lost 3, with 13 bases in between. The CDR3 has 15 residues. The CDR3 DNA reads as TGTGCCAGCAGTTCCCGCGCCTCGCTCAATCAGCCCCAGCATTTT. Its protein product is CASSSRASLNQPQHF.

The chain is built from TRBV9 and TRBJ1-1; TRBD1 might be the D (5 bases). The V end lost 3 bases, the J end lost 0 bases, and 9 bases lay between the germline ends. CDR1 is SGDLS, CDR2 YYNGEE, per germline. The CDR3 loop spans 14 amino acids. CDR3 region: CASSAQTVNTEAFF. CDR3 in DNA: TGTGCCAGCAGCGCCCAGACAGTGAACACTGAAGCTTTCTTT.

V usage is TRBV6-5 and J usage is TRBJ1-4, with D hard to call. Deletions cut 2 bases from V and 6 bases from J, with 7 bases between. Germline-derived CDR1 and CDR2 are MNHEY and SVGAGI. The CDR3 runs 13 residues. The CDR3 region is CASSYGNYEKLFF. Written as DNA, the CDR3 is TGTGCCAGCAGTTACGGGAATTATGAAAAACTGTTTTTT.